These 9 T cell receptor beta chains share one sample of origin, sequenced in a study of T cells after yellow fever vaccination. From the 5' RACE reads, TCRdb called clonotypes with MiXCR, one entry per CDR3 protein. Of about 300,000 distinct CDR3 sequences in the sample, roughly 8.7% were seen once. The sample was CD4+ T cells sorted from PBMCs, taken 5 days after the yellow fever booster vaccination. These receptors were obtained from a man aged 18-30 years who received the YFV17D yellow fever vaccine.

The chain carries TRBV20-1 and TRBJ2-7; possible D gene TRBD2, 6 bases. The CDR3 length is 15 residues. Deletions cut 2 bases from V and 2 bases from J, with 16 bases between. Germline V CDR1 and CDR2: DFQATT, SNEGSKA (reference sequence). The CDR3 protein is CSARSPTSLAYEQYF. CDR3 sequence (DNA): TGCAGTGCTAGATCTCCGACTAGTCTGGCCTACGAGCAGTACTTC.

This clonotype has a handful of counts. The CDR3 sequence: CASSTPLAGGPSYNEQFF. CDR3 nucleotide sequence: TGCGCCAGCAGCACCCCACTAGCGGGGGGGCCTTCCTACAATGAGCAGTTCTTC. The rearrangement links TRBV5-1 to TRBJ2-1, with 13 bases matching TRBD2. The CDR3 has 18 residues. The J segment lost 1 base and the V segment lost 4 bases, leaving 8 bases of the junction unmatched. Germline loops: CDR1 SGHRS, CDR2 YFSETQ. The full variable domain, with the rest looked up from reference TRBV5-1 and TRBJ2-1, is KAGVTQTPRYLIKTRGQQVTLSCSPISGHRSVSWYQQTPGQGLQFLFEYFSETQRNKGNFPGRFSGRQFSNSRSEMNVSTLELGDSALYLCASSTPLAGGPSYNEQFFGPGTRLTVL.

This clonotype was picked up a small number of times. The rearrangement links TRBV6-2 or TRBV6-3 to TRBJ2-7; 9 nucleotides line up with TRBD1. From germline, CDR1 is MNHEY and CDR2 SVGEGT. CDR3 length equals 13 residues. The trim removed 7 bases at V and 6 bases at J, leaving 7 bases unmatched. Here the CDR3 reads CASTRDRDGEQYV. As DNA, the CDR3 is TGTGCCAGCACCCGGGACAGGGACGGCGAGCAGTACGTC.

This clonotype was seen at least ten times. This chain links TRBV14 with TRBJ2-1; D is uncertain. In germline, CDR1 is SGHDN, CDR2 FVKESK. Trimming left V 2 bases short and J 0 bases short, with 2 bases between. The CDR3 loop spans 13 amino acids. CDR3 nucleotide sequence: TGTGCCAGCAGCCAAAGCTCCTACAATGAGCAGTTCTTC. Translated: CASSQSSYNEQFF.

This clonotype came up a few times. The chain combines TRBV7-2 with TRBJ2-5, with 8 bases aligning to TRBD2. The V gene end was trimmed by 7 bases and the J gene end by 7 bases; junction bases not matched to a gene: 2. The CDR3 consists of 11 residues. Germline V gene lookup returns CDR1 SGHTA and CDR2 FQGNSA. This chain's CDR3 is CASTGGGTQYF. CDR3 in DNA: TGTGCCAGCACCGGGGGGGGGACCCAGTACTTC. Variable domain in full (rest from reference TRBV7-2 and TRBJ2-5): GAGVSQSPSNKVTEKGKDVELRCDPISGHTALYWYRQSLGQGLEFLIYFQGNSAPDKSGLPSDRFSAERTGGSVSTLTIQRTQQEDSAVYLCASTGGGTQYFGPGTRLLVL.

This chain links TRBV27 with TRBJ2-5; D is unresolved. CDR1 is MNHEY, CDR2 SMNVEV, per germline (reference sequence). The V end was cut by 6 bases, the J end by 5 bases, with 10 bases between. CDR3 length: 12 amino acids. The CDR3 here is CASRGLEETQYF. Written as DNA, the CDR3 is TGTGCCAGCAGAGGGCTGGAGGAGACCCAGTACTTC.

The chain employs TRBV7-9 and TRBJ2-3, with a tentative D call TRBD2 (6 bases). There are 18 residues in the CDR3. V was clipped by 2 bases and J by 0 bases, with 18 bases between them. Germline assignment: CDR1 SEHNR and CDR2 FQNEAQ (reference sequence). The CDR3 loop reads CASSLMGGGGASTDTQYF. In DNA, the CDR3 is TGTGCCAGCAGCTTAATGGGCGGAGGCGGGGCCAGCACAGATACGCAGTATTTT.

The V and J genes are TRBV12-3 or TRBV12-4 and TRBJ2-2; 7 nucleotides align to TRBD1. The CDR3 contains 16 residues. Trimming cost V 7 bases and J 4 bases; bases outside gene matches: 12. The CDR3 protein is CASTFYRGRVTGELFF. The CDR3 DNA reads as TGTGCCAGCACCTTCTACAGGGGAAGAGTCACCGGGGAGCTGTTTTTT.

The sample holds a few counts of this clonotype. V gene TRBV5-6 combines with J gene TRBJ2-3, with 10 bases lining up with TRBD2. There are 17 residues in the CDR3. The V gene end was trimmed by 3 bases and the J gene end by 2 bases; junction bases not matched to a gene: 9. Germline-derived CDR1 and CDR2 are SGHDT and YYEEEE. CDR3 protein: CASSSRSLAGDTDTQYF. In nucleotides, the CDR3 is TGTGCCAGCAGCTCAAGGAGCCTAGCGGGGGACACAGATACGCAGTATTTT. Full variable domain (rest looked up from reference TRBV5-6 and TRBJ2-3): DAGVTQSPTHLIKTRGQQVTLRCSPKSGHDTVSWYQQALGQGPQFIFQYYEEEERQRGNFPDRFSGHQFPNYSSELNVNALLLGDSALYLCASSSRSLAGDTDTQYFGPGTRLTVL.